This T cell receptor beta chain was sequenced during a study of identical twins. TCRdb reprocessed the 5' RACE reads via MiXCR and lists one record per CDR3 protein. The top ten clones hold over 1.5% of a sample with around 650,000 distinct CDR3 sequences, just over 7% of them seen once. The CDR3 has 16 amino acids. J lost 8 bases, V lost 0 bases, and 2 bases had no gene match. Germline V gene lookup returns CDR1 MNHEY and CDR2 SVGAGI. The sample also formed part of further work on yellow fever vaccine responses in identical twins.

The gene calls are TRBV6-5 and TRBJ2-1, with 15 bases fitting TRBD2. Source material: PBMCs. The sequence derives from a woman younger than 35 in good health. The DNA for the CDR3 is TGTGCCAGCAGTTACTCGGGACTAGCGGGAGGCTATGAGCAGTTCTTC. Translating it yields CASSYSGLAGGYEQFF.